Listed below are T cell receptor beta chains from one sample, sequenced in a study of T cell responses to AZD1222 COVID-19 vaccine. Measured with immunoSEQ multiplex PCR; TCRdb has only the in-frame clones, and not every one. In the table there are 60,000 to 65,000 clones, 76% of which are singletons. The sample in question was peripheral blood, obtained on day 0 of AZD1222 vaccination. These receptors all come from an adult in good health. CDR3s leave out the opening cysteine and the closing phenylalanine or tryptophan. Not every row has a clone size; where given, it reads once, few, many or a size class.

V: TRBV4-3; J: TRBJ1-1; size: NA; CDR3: ASSQDMGDWNTEAF
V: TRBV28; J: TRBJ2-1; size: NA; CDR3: ASSSPGEGRGNEQF
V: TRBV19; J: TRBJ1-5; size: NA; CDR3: ASAGTGRNQPQH
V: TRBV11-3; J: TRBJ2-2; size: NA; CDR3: ASREGRSNTGELF
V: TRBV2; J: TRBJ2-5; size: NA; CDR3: ASSAGGTQETQY
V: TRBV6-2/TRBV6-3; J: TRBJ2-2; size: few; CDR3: ASSPGTVNTGELF
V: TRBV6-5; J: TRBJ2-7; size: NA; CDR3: ASSYLSGVADEQY
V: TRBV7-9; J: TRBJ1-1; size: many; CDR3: ASSVQAEAF
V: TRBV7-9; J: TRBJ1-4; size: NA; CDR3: ASSLSRSPNEKLF
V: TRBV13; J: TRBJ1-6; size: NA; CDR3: ASSLGYAGSSYNSPLH
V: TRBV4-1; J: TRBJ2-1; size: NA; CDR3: ASSQGGGTRSYNEQF
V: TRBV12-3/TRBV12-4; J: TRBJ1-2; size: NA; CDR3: ASSLVMGTESR
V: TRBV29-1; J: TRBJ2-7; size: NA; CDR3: SLLGLAYPNFYEQY
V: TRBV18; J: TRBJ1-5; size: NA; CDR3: ASSPGQNQPQH
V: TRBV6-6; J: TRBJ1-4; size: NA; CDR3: ASSRPRSATNEKLF
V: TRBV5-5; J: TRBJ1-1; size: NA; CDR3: ASRRTGGFEAF
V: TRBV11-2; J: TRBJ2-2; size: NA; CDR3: ASSQGHSNTGELF
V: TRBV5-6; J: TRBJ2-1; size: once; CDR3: ASTGTSGGLYNEQF
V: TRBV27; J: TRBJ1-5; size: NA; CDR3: ASSYRASNQPQH
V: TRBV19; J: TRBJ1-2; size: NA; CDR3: ASSYGTGGYGYT
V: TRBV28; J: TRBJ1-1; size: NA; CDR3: AWRGGDWDTEAF
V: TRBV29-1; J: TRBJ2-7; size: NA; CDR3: SVGGLSYEQY
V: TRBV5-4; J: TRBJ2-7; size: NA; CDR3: ASRKTGTGIHEQY
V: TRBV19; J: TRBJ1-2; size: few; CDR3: ASREGARADYGYT
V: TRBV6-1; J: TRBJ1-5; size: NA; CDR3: ASSEQGDQPQH
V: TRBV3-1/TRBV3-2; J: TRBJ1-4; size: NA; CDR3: ASSYTGVNEKLF